This TCR beta chain was obtained from a study of blood T cell repertoires in COVID-19. Background on the study: From the United States, Italy and Spain came samples of acute and convalescent COVID-19. PBMCs, B-cell-depleted T cells, or T cells were the source of the cDNA or gDNA that made up the material.

Germline CDR1 is LNHDA and CDR2 is SQIVND (reference sequence). V dropped 5 bases and J dropped 6 bases, with 20 bases sitting between them. CDR3 length: 16 amino acids. Authors' data handling: Reference gene primer amplification gave estimated nucleated cell counts. Assay used: immunoSEQ multiplex PCR; TCRdb lists only in-frame clones, some missing. That table gives V, J and clone size, and the DNA gave D and trimming. Counted here are around 300,000 clones, around four fifths occurring once; the ten biggest clones make up about 2.7%. The chain couples TRBV19 to TRBJ1-5; possibly TRBD1 for D (6 bases). This receptor was taken from a man under 40 with active or convalescent COVID-19. The sample consisted of peripheral blood. The CDR3 coding sequence is TGTGCCAGTAGTCGGGAAGGGACATTAGGATTTCAGCCCCAGCATTTT. This translates into CASSREGTLGFQPQHF.